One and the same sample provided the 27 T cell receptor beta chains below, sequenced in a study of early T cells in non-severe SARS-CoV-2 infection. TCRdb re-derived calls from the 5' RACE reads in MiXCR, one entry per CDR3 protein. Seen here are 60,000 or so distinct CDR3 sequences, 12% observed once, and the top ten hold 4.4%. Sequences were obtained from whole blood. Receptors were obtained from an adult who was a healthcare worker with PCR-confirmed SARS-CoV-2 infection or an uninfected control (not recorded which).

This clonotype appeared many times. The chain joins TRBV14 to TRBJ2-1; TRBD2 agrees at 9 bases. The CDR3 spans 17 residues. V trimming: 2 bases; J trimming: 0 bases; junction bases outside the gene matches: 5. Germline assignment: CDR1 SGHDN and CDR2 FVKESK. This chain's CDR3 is CASSQLAGLGSYNEQFF. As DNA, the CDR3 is TGTGCCAGCAGCCAACTAGCGGGGCTGGGCTCCTACAATGAGCAGTTCTTC.

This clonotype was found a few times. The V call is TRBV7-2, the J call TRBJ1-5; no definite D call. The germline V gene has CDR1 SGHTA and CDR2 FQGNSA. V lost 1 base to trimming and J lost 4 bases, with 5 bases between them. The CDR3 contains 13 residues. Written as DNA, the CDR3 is TGTGCCAGCAGCTTAGTTAATAATCAGCCCCAGCATTTT. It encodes CASSLVNNQPQHF.

The CDR3 DNA reads TGCGCCAGCAGCGCTGGGACAGGGAGTAGTCAGCCCCAGCATTTT. Translated: CASSAGTGSSQPQHF. This rearrangement joins TRBV5-1 to TRBJ1-5, with 9 nucleotides matching TRBD1. V gave up 4 bases and J gave up 6 bases; unmatched junction bases: 8. This CDR3 is built from 15 residues. Germline CDR1 reads SGHRS; CDR2 reads YFSETQ. The variable domain in full, completed from reference TRBV5-1 and TRBJ1-5, reads KAGVTQTPRYLIKTRGQQVTLSCSPISGHRSVSWYQQTPGQGLQFLFEYFSETQRNKGNFPGRFSGRQFSNSRSEMNVSTLELGDSALYLCASSAGTGSSQPQHFGDGTRLSIL.

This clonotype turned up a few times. Here the CDR3 DNA reads TGTGCCAGCACCCCGTCAGGGTTCGGCACTGAAGCTTTCTTT. Its translation is CASTPSGFGTEAFF. This chain uses TRBV2 with TRBJ1-1; a weak D match, TRBD1 (5 bases). This CDR3 has 14 amino acids. Germline V CDR1 and CDR2: SNHLY, FYNNEI. V shed 7 bases and J shed 4 bases, with 16 bases lying between them.

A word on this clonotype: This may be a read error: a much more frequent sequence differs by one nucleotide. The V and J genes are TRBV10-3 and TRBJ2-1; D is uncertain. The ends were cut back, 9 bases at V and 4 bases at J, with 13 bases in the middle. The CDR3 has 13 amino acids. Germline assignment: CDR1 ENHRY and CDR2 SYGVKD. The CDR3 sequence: CAIGRLGYNEQFF. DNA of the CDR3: TGTGCCATTGGACGCCTCGGATACAATGAGCAGTTCTTC.

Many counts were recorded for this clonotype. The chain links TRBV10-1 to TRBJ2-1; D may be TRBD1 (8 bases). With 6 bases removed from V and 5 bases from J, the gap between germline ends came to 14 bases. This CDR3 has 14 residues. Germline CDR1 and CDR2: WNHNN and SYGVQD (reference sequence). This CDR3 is CASSLTGGDNEQFF. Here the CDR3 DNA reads TGCGCCAGCAGCTTAACAGGGGGGGACAATGAGCAGTTCTTC.

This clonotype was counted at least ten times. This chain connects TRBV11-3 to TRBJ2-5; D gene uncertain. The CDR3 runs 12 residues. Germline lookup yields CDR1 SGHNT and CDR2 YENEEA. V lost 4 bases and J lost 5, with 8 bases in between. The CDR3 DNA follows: TGTGCCAGCAGCTCTGCCGGGGAGACCCAGTACTTC. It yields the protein CASSSAGETQYF.

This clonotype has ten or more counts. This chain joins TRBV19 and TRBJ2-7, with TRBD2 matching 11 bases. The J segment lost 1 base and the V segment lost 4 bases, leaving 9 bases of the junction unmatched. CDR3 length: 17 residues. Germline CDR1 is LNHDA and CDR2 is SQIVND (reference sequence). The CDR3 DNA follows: TGTGCCAGTAGTACAAAAACCGGGACTAGCGGATCCTACGAGCAGTACTTC. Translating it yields CASSTKTGTSGSYEQYF.

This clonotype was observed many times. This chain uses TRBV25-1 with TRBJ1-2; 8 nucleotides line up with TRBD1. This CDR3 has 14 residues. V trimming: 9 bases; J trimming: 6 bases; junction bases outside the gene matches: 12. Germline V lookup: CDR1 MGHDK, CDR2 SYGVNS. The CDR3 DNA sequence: TGTGCCAGTAGTCGTCCGGGACAGGTGGATGGCTACACCTTC. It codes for CASSRPGQVDGYTF.

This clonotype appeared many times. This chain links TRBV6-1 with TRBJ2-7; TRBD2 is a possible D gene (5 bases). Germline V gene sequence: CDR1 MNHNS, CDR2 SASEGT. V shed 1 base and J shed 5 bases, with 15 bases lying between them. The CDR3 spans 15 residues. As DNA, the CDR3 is TGTGCCAGCAGTGAAGATTCGGGGTCTAAGGACGAGCAGTACTTC. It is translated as CASSEDSGSKDEQYF.

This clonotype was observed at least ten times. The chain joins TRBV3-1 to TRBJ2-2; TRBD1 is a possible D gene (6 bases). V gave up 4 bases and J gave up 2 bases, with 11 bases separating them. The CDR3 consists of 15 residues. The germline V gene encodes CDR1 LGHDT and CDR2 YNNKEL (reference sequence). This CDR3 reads CASSRSQGNTGELFF. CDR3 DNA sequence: TGTGCCAGCAGCCGTTCACAGGGAAACACCGGGGAGCTGTTTTTT. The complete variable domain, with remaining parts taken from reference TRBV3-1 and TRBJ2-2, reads DTAVSQTPKYLVTQMGNDKSIKCEQNLGHDTMYWYKQDSKKFLKIMFSYNNKELIINETVPNRFSPKSPDKAHLNLHINSLELGDSAVYFCASSRSQGNTGELFFGEGSRLTVL.

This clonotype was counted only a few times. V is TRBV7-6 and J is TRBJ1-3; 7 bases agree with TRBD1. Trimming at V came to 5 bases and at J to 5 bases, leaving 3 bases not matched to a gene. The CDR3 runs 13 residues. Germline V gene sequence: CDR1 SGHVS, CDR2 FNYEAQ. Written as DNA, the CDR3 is TGTGCCAGCAGCCAGGGACAGAGAAACACCATATATTTT. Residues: CASSQGQRNTIYF.

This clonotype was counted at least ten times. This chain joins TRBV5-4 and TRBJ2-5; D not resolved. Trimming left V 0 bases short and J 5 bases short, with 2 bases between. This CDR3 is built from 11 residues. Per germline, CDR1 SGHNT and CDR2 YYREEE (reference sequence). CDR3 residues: CASSLDETQYF. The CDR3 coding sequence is TGTGCCAGCAGCTTGGACGAGACCCAGTACTTC.

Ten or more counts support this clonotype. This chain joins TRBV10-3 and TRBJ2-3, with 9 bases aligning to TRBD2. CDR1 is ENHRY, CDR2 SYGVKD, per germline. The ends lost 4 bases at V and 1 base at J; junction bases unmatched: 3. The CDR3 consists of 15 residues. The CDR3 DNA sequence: TGTGCCATCAGTGCCGGCGGGGGGGGCACAGATACGCAGTATTTT. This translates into CAISAGGGGTDTQYF.

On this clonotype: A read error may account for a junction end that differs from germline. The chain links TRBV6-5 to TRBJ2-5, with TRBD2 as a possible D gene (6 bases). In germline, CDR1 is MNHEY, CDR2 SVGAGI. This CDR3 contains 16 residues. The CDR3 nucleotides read TGTGCCAGCACTTACGGACGGGGGTCGTACCAAGAGACCCAGTACTTC. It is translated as CASTYGRGSYQETQYF.

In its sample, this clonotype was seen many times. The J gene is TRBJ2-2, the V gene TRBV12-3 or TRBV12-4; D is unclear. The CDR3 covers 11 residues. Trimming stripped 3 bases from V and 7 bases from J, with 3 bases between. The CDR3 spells CASSFGGELFF. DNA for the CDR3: TGTGCCAGCAGTTTTGGCGGGGAGCTGTTTTTT.

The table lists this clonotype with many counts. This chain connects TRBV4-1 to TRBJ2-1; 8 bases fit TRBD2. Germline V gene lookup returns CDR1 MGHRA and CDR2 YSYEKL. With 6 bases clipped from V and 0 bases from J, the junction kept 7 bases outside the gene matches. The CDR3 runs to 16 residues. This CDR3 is CASRPTSGSSYNEQFF. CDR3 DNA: TGCGCCAGCAGACCGACGAGCGGGAGCTCCTACAATGAGCAGTTCTTC.

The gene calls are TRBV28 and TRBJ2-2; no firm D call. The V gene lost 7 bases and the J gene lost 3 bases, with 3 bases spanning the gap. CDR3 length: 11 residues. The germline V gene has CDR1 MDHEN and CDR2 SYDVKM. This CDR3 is CASKHTGELFF. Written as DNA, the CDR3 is TGTGCCAGCAAACACACCGGGGAGCTGTTTTTT.

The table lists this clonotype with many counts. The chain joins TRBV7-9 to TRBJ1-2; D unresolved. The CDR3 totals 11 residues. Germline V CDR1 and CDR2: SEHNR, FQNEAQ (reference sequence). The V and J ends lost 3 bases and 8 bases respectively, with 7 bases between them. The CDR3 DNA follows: TGTGCCAGCAGCTTGCTCGAAGGCTACACCTTC. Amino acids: CASSLLEGYTF.

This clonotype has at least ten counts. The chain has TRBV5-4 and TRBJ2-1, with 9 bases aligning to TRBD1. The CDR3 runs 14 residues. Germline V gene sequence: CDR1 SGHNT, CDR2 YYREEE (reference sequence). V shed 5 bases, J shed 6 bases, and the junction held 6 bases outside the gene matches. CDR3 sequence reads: CASSSGTGTNEQFF. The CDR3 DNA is TGTGCCAGCAGTTCCGGGACAGGGACCAATGAGCAGTTCTTC.

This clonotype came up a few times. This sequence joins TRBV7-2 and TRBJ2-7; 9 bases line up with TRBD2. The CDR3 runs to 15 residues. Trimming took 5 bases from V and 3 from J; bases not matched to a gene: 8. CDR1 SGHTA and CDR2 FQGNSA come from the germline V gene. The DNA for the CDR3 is TGTGCCAGCAGCCTCAGCGGGGGGCCCGACTACGAGCAGTACTTC. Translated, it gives CASSLSGGPDYEQYF. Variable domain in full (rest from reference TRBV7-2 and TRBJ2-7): GAGVSQSPSNKVTEKGKDVELRCDPISGHTALYWYRQSLGQGLEFLIYFQGNSAPDKSGLPSDRFSAERTGGSVSTLTIQRTQQEDSAVYLCASSLSGGPDYEQYFGPGTRLTVT.

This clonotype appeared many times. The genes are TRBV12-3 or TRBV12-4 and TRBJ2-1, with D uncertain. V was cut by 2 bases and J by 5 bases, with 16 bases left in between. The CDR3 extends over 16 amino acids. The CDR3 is CASSLNGGRRNNEQFF. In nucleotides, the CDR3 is TGTGCCAGCAGTTTAAACGGCGGACGCCGAAACAATGAGCAGTTCTTC.

CDR3 in DNA: TGTGCCAGCAGTACATGGGACAGGGGGGACACTGAAGCTTTCTTT. Its translation is CASSTWDRGDTEAFF. The rearrangement uses TRBV6-6 and TRBJ1-1; TRBD1 matches at 11 bases. Germline values: CDR1 MNHNY, CDR2 SVGAGI (reference sequence). J lost 3 bases, V lost 5 bases, and 5 bases had no gene match. CDR3 length equals 15 residues.

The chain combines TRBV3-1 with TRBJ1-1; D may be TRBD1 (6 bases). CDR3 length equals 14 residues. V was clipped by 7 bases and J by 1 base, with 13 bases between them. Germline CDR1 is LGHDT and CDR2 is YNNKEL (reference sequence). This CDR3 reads CASTNKGGNTEAFF. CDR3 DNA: TGTGCCAGCACCAACAAAGGGGGGAACACTGAAGCTTTCTTT.

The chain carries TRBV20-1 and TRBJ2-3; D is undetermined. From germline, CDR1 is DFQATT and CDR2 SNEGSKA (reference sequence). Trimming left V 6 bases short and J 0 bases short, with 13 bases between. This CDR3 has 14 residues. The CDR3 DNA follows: TGCAGTGCCCACCCCCTTCCTAGCACAGATACGCAGTATTTT. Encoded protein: CSAHPLPSTDTQYF.

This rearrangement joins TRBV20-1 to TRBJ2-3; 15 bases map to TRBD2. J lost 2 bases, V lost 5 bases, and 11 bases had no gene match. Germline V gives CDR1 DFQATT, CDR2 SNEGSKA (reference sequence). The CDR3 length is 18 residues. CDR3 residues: CSARGLAGGPFTTDTQYF. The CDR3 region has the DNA TGCAGTGCTCGTGGACTAGCGGGGGGGCCTTTTACCACAGATACGCAGTATTTT.

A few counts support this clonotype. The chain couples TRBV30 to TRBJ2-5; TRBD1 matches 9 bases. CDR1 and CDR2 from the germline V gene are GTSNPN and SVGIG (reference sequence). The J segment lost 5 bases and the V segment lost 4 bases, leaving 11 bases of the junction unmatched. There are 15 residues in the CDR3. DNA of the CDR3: TGTGCCTGGACGCCCCTCGGACAGGGGTACGAGACCCAGTACTTC. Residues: CAWTPLGQGYETQYF.